This is a list of T cell receptor beta chains from one sample in a study of T cells in Graves' hyperthyroidism and ophthalmopathy. TCRdb processed the multiplex PCR reads anew with MiXCR; each CDR3 protein has one entry. The table has approximately 700,000 distinct CDR3 sequences, over 15% seen once; the top ten hold over 7.5%. The sample taken for sequencing was blood. Receptors originate from a man aged 18 to 35 with Graves' hyperthyroidism. CDR3s include the opening cysteine and the closing phenylalanine or tryptophan. D genes are given only for firm matches. Size is stated for part of the rows, as once, few or many counts, or as a class when the clone is expanded.

>TRBV6-5|TRBJ1-3|-|many
TGTGCCAGCAGGGCGTCCTCTGGAAACACCATATATTTT
CASRASSGNTIYF
>TRBV28|TRBJ1-5|-|-
TGTGCCAGCAGCCAAGACAGAGACCTCCATCGTGATAGCAATCAGCCCCAGCATTTT
CASSQDRDLHRDSNQPQHF
>TRBV4-1|TRBJ1-5|-|few
TGCGCCAGCAGCCCCTATGAGATTAATCAGCCCCAGCATTTT
CASSPYEINQPQHF
>TRBV15|TRBJ2-1|TRBD2|many
TGTGCCACCAGCAGTGGTGGACTAGCGGGAGAAAATGAGCAGTTCTTC
CATSSGGLAGENEQFF
>TRBV7-2|TRBJ2-7|-|many
TGTGCCAGCAGCCGCGCTGTTAGCCCCGAGATGGTGCTCGAGCAGTACTTC
CASSRAVSPEMVLEQYF
>TRBV7-6|TRBJ2-3|TRBD2|-
TGTGCCAGCAGCCAACGGACTAGCGAGAAAGATACGCAGTATTTT
CASSQRTSEKDTQYF
>TRBV12-3/TRBV12-4|TRBJ1-2|-|many
TGTGCCAGCAGTTTAGTAAAGGGGTACGGCTACACCTTC
CASSLVKGYGYTF
>TRBV18|TRBJ2-2|TRBD1|-
TGTGCCAGCTCACCACTCGAAGGGGGCAACACCGGGGAGCTGTTTTTT
CASSPLEGGNTGELFF
>TRBV10-2|TRBJ2-7|TRBD2|once
TGCGCCAGCAGTGAGACTAGCGGGGGTTACGAGCAGTACTTC
CASSETSGGYEQYF
>TRBV28|TRBJ2-3|-|many
TGTGCCAGCAGTTTCCAACCGAGTGGGGATACGCAGTATTTT
CASSFQPSGDTQYF
>TRBV7-2|TRBJ2-2|-|many
TGTGCCAGCAGCCCCGAGCAGCTAGGCACCGGGGAGCTGTTTTTT
CASSPEQLGTGELFF
>TRBV20-1|TRBJ2-2|TRBD2|many
TGCAGTGCCCGGGGGGAGTCCGGTCCCGGGGAGCTGTTTTTT
CSARGESGPGELFF
>TRBV27|TRBJ2-4|-|many
TGTGCCAGCAGTTTATCCTGGGGGAACATTCAGTACTTC
CASSLSWGNIQYF
>TRBV6-2/TRBV6-3|TRBJ2-7|-|few
TGTGCCAGCAGTTACTCCCCTGCAGGGGCACTCCGGACCCTAACCTACGAGCAGTACTTC
CASSYSPAGALRTLTYEQYF
>TRBV13|TRBJ2-7|TRBD1|few
TGTGCCAGCAGCGCCAGGGGGAGTAGGACCTACGAGCAGTACTTC
CASSARGSRTYEQYF
>TRBV6-2/TRBV6-3|TRBJ2-1|-|-
TGTGCCAGCAGTTTGACTATCTCCTACAATGAGCAGTTCTTC
CASSLTISYNEQFF
>TRBV12-3/TRBV12-4|TRBJ2-5|TRBD2|many
TGTGCCAGCAGTTCCGGCGGGCTACTAGCGGGACTCGAGACCCAGTACTTC
CASSSGGLLAGLETQYF
>TRBV2|TRBJ1-5|TRBD1|-
TGTGCCACCCGGGACAGGGAGGGTCAGCCCCAGCATTTT
CATRDREGQPQHF
>TRBV20-1|TRBJ2-7|TRBD2|-
TGCAGTGCTGGTAGCGGGAGCCCCTCCGAGCAGTACTTC
CSAGSGSPSEQYF
>TRBV5-1|TRBJ2-2|-|-
TGTGCCAGCAGCTCCTTCCCCGGGGAGCTGTTTTTT
CASSSFPGELFF
>TRBV27|TRBJ1-1|TRBD1|many
TGTGCCAGCAGTCCCGGACAGGGGGGTGTTGAAGCTTTCTTT
CASSPGQGGVEAFF
>TRBV3-1|TRBJ2-1|TRBD2|-
TGTGCCAGCAGCCAAGATGGAGGGACTAGCGGCTACAATGAGCAGTTCTTC
CASSQDGGTSGYNEQFF
>TRBV5-1|TRBJ2-7|TRBD1|many
TGCGCCAGCAGCTTGGTAGAGGGACAGCTCCATTGGGATTCCTACGAGCAGTACTTC
CASSLVEGQLHWDSYEQYF
>TRBV20-1|TRBJ2-1|-|-
TGCAGTGCTCCCCCACCCGGGAGTAGCAATGAGCAGTTCTTC
CSAPPPGSSNEQFF
>TRBV6-2/TRBV6-3|TRBJ2-1|TRBD2|-
TGTGCCAGCAGGGTCGGACTAGCGGGACCCTACAATGAGCAGTTCTTC
CASRVGLAGPYNEQFF
>TRBV6-1|TRBJ2-6|-|many
TGTGCCAGCAGTGAACCCTCGGGGGCAATCGGTGGGGCCAACGTCCTGACTTTC
CASSEPSGAIGGANVLTF
>TRBV3-1|TRBJ2-1|-|many
TGTGCCAGCAGCCAAGAATACCCCCGGAATGAGCAGTTCTTC
CASSQEYPRNEQFF